This record looks at one TCR beta chain sequence and its context. As yet, its antigen is unknown. V was trimmed by 0 bases and J by 6 bases, leaving 6 bases between them. Germline CDR1 SGDLS, CDR2 YYNGEE. This CDR3 comprises 13 residues. CEF-cultured naive and memory CD4+ T cell DNA got survey-level sequencing. Using immunoSEQ multiplex PCR, the repertoire was profiled, and TCRdb retains in-frame clones only, with some absent. The repertoire includes about 38,000 clones, approximately 86% of them detected once, and approximately 4.5% sits in the top ten. Fewer than 130,000 naive or memory CD4+ cells were cultured with CEF peptides for approximately 10 days. The data originate from a study of CD4 T cells in relation to SARS-CoV-2 and coronaviruses. Study results and caveats: According to naive versus memory sequencing, detected responses are memory recall, not newly primed.

The gene calls are TRBV9 and TRBJ2-2; D is ambiguous. The sequence was obtained from an adult with COVID-19. Sample: naive CD4+ T cells from PBMCs, cultured in vitro. Specified subset: naive CD4+ T cells isolated by negative enrichment. This CDR3 reads CASSVVLSGELFF. The DNA of the CDR3 is TGTGCCAGCAGCGTAGTTCTGTCCGGGGAGCTGTTTTTT.